This is a list of T cell receptor beta chains from one sample in a study of OX40 agonist ivuxolimab in advanced cancers. Clones were sequenced by immunoSEQ multiplex PCR, and TCRdb holds only the in-frame ones, with some missing. Among about 62,000 clones listed, 79% were seen once. The sequenced sample was CD4+ or CD8+ T cells sorted from blood, obtained in a trial of the OX40 agonist ivuxolimab. Receptors originate from an adult with an advanced solid tumor such as melanoma, head and neck, liver or kidney cancer. CDR3s include the opening cysteine and the closing phenylalanine or tryptophan. D genes are given only for firm matches. Clone sizes are given selectively: once, few, many, or a class where the clone is expanded.

V gene	clone size	J gene	D gene	CDR3 DNA	CDR3 protein
TRBV4-3	once	TRBJ2-1	TRBD2	TGCGCCAGCAGCTCAGTAGCGGGAGCCCACAATGAGCAGTTCTTC	CASSSVAGAHNEQFF
TRBV7-9	-	TRBJ1-6	TRBD1	TGTGCCAGCAGCCGGGACAGGGGGAATTCACCCCTCCACTTT	CASSRDRGNSPLHF
TRBV5-1	-	TRBJ2-5	TRBD2	TGCGCCAGCAGCTTGGAACCTAGCGGGAAACAAGAGACCCAGTACTTC	CASSLEPSGKQETQYF
TRBV11-1	-	TRBJ2-7	TRBD2	TGTGCCAGCAGTCGGGAGGACGAGCAGTACTTC	CASSREDEQYF
TRBV6-6	-	TRBJ2-1	-	TGTGCCAGCTGGGGGATCTACAATGAGCAGTTCTTC	CASWGIYNEQFF
TRBV5-1	-	TRBJ2-2	-	TGCGCCAGCAGCTTGGGACATCAGAACACCGGGGAGCTGTTTTTT	CASSLGHQNTGELFF
TRBV7-2	-	TRBJ1-5	-	TGTGCCAGCAGCTCCTTCGCGGGGGGAAATCAGCCCCAGCATTTT	CASSSFAGGNQPQHF
TRBV19	-	TRBJ1-2	-	TGTGCCAGTAGTATCTTCGGGACGCTCAACTATGGCTACACCTTC	CASSIFGTLNYGYTF
TRBV30	hyperexpanded	TRBJ1-1	-	TGTGCCTGGGACAGGAACCAGAATGAAGCTTTCTTT	CAWDRNQNEAFF
TRBV7-3	-	TRBJ2-5	TRBD2	TGTGCCAGCAGCTTGATAGCGGGGGGGCAAGAGACCCAGTACTTC	CASSLIAGGQETQYF
TRBV19	-	TRBJ1-1	-	TGTGCCAGTAGTATAGTGCAAAAAGGCTCCGAAGCTTTCTTT	CASSIVQKGSEAFF
TRBV20-1	-	TRBJ1-1	-	TGCAGTGGAGGGGAAACTGAAGCTTTCTTT	CSGGETEAFF
TRBV11-2	-	TRBJ1-3	-	TGTGCCAGCAGCTCCTTACCTGTAGTGACTGGAAACACCATATATTTT	CASSSLPVVTGNTIYF
TRBV7-9	few	TRBJ2-5	-	TGTGCCAGCAGCTTCACAGGGCCGGCAGGGGAGACCCAGTACTTC	CASSFTGPAGETQYF
TRBV7-2	few	TRBJ2-5	-	TGTGCCAGCAGCTTCGGGCGGCAGGAGACCCAGTACTTC	CASSFGRQETQYF
TRBV5-6	-	TRBJ1-4	TRBD1	TGTGCCAGCAGCTGGGGACAGGGAACTAATGAAAAACTGTTTTTT	CASSWGQGTNEKLFF
TRBV6-5	-	TRBJ1-1	TRBD1	TGTGCCAGCACCCAGGGGGGGGCAAGAGCTTTCTTT	CASTQGGARAFF
TRBV28	-	TRBJ2-1	TRBD2	TGTGCCAGCAGTTCCCTCGTGGGGAGCGGGGTAGGCGCCAATGAGCAGTTCTTC	CASSSLVGSGVGANEQFF
TRBV6-6	-	TRBJ1-1	-	TGTGCCAGCAGTTACAGGGGGGCCACTGAAGCTTTCTTT	CASSYRGATEAFF
TRBV7-9	few	TRBJ2-7	-	TGTGCCAGCAGCCCTCGGACAGTACCCTACGAGCAGTACTTC	CASSPRTVPYEQYF
TRBV7-2	-	TRBJ2-5	TRBD1	TGTGCCATCGTCAGTGGGGCAGGGGGATTACAAGAGACCCAGTACTTC	CAIVSGAGGLQETQYF
TRBV11-1	-	TRBJ2-7	-	TGTGCCAGCAGCCCCAGGTACACCTACGAGCAGTACTTC	CASSPRYTYEQYF
TRBV7-3	-	TRBJ2-1	TRBD2	TGTGCCAGCAGCTTACTAGCGGAACTTAAGCAGTTCTTC	CASSLLAELKQFF
TRBV10-3	-	TRBJ2-1	TRBD2	TGTGCCATCAGTGAACTAGCGGGAGTTTACAATGAGCAGTTCTTC	CAISELAGVYNEQFF
TRBV7-9	-	TRBJ1-1	-	TGTGCCAGCAGCTTAAAAGGAGTTAACACTGAAGCTTTCTTT	CASSLKGVNTEAFF
TRBV19	once	TRBJ1-2	TRBD1	TGTGCCAGTAGTACCAGACAGGGGAACTCAAACTATGGCTACACCTTC	CASSTRQGNSNYGYTF
TRBV9	many	TRBJ2-7	TRBD1	TGTGCCAGCAGCGTAGCCGGGACAGGGGACTACGAGCAGTACTTC	CASSVAGTGDYEQYF
TRBV21-1	-	TRBJ2-2	-	TGTGCCAGCAGCTCCCTTGGGACAGGGGGCACCGGGGAGCTGTTTTTT	CASSSLGTGGTGELFF
TRBV2	-	TRBJ2-1	TRBD2	TGTGCCAGCAGCGCCGGGACTAGCGGGGTCAATGAGCAGTTCTTC	CASSAGTSGVNEQFF
TRBV9	-	TRBJ1-1	TRBD1	TGTGCCAGCAGCGAGACAGGGGCGGACACTGAAGCTTTCTTT	CASSETGADTEAFF
TRBV27	-	TRBJ1-1	-	TGTGCCAGCAGTTGGGGACCCACAGGGAACACTGAAGCTTTCTTT	CASSWGPTGNTEAFF
TRBV7-7	few	TRBJ2-5	-	TGTGCTAGCAGCTTAGCGGCTGGGCTCCACCAAGAGACCCAGTACTTC	CASSLAAGLHQETQYF
TRBV7-3	-	TRBJ2-2	TRBD1	TGTGCCAGCAGCTACCGGACAGGGACTTCCACCGGGGAGCTGTTTTTT	CASSYRTGTSTGELFF
TRBV30	-	TRBJ2-7	-	TGTGCCTGGAGGGTTGGCTACGAGCAGTACTTC	CAWRVGYEQYF
TRBV2	-	TRBJ2-7	TRBD2	TGTGCCAGCATGCCGGGACTAATGTACGAGCAGTACTTC	CASMPGLMYEQYF
TRBV2	-	TRBJ2-5	-	TGTGCCAGCCTCGCGTTCGGGGAGGAGGTGACCCAGTACTTC	CASLAFGEEVTQYF
TRBV7-9	-	TRBJ1-3	-	TGTGCCAGCAGACAAACCCCTGAGGGCGCTGGAAACACCATATATTTT	CASRQTPEGAGNTIYF
TRBV10-3	-	TRBJ1-2	TRBD1	TGTGCCGTAGGGCTTGGGGGGACAGGGTCTAACTATGGCTACACCTTC	CAVGLGGTGSNYGYTF
TRBV19	-	TRBJ2-7	TRBD1	TGTGCCAGTAGGGGGACAGGGGATAGCGACGAGCAGTACTTC	CASRGTGDSDEQYF
TRBV7-9	-	TRBJ2-2	-	TGTGCCAGCAGCTTAGGGACAGAGACCGGGGAGCTGTTTTTT	CASSLGTETGELFF
TRBV7-8	-	TRBJ2-4	TRBD2	TGTGCCAGCAGCTCACTAGCGGGGGTCTTCCAAAACATTCAGTACTTC	CASSSLAGVFQNIQYF
TRBV5-6	-	TRBJ2-7	TRBD1	TGTGCCAGCAGCTTGGGGACAGGGGCCTACGAGCAGTACTTC	CASSLGTGAYEQYF
TRBV2	-	TRBJ1-5	-	TGTGCCAGCAGAGCTCATAATAGCAATCAGCCCCAGCATTTT	CASRAHNSNQPQHF
TRBV18	-	TRBJ2-1	TRBD2	TGTGCCAGCTCTGAGGGACTAGCGGGGAGTGAGCAGTTCTTC	CASSEGLAGSEQFF
TRBV28	-	TRBJ1-6	-	TGTGCCAGCAGGAGGACCCCTTCACCCCTCCACTTT	CASRRTPSPLHF
TRBV7-2	-	TRBJ2-7	-	TGTGCCAGCAGCTGGGGGGGCGGGTCCTACGAGCAGTACTTC	CASSWGGGSYEQYF
TRBV28	-	TRBJ1-2	-	TGTGCCAGCAGTACCCCTGGGGGACGCAATGGCTACACCTTC	CASSTPGGRNGYTF
TRBV7-2	-	TRBJ1-5	-	TGTGCCAGCAGCTCCTCCTCTCAGCCCCAGCATTTT	CASSSSSQPQHF
TRBV7-8	-	TRBJ2-1	-	TGTGCCAGCAGCCTCCGGCGCGTAGACAATGAGCAGTTCTTC	CASSLRRVDNEQFF
TRBV5-8	-	TRBJ1-5	-	TGTGCCAGCAGCTTGAGGGTTGGGAGCCTCAATCAGCCCCAGCATTTT	CASSLRVGSLNQPQHF
TRBV27	once	TRBJ2-7	TRBD2	TGTGCCAGCAGTTCCTTTCAGGCGGGAGGCCCCTACGAGCAGTACTTC	CASSSFQAGGPYEQYF
TRBV4-3	once	TRBJ2-7	TRBD2	TGCGCCAGCAGCGTGAACCGGGGGGGCTACGAGCAGTACTTC	CASSVNRGGYEQYF
TRBV7-2	-	TRBJ1-1	-	TGTGCCAGCAGCTTAGTGATCCGGAACACTGAAGCTTTCTTT	CASSLVIRNTEAFF
TRBV7-3	-	TRBJ1-4	-	TGTGCCAGCAGCTTAACACGGGTCACCACCGGGAGTAATGAAAAACTGTTTTTT	CASSLTRVTTGSNEKLFF